A selection of T cell receptor beta chains follows, all from one sample in a study of PD-1 blockade in mismatch repair-deficient tumors. The repertoire was sequenced with immunoSEQ multiplex PCR; TCRdb's copy has only in-frame clones and lacks some. The sample lists approximately 60,000 clones; about 91% were seen once. The input for sequencing was peripheral blood, taken 52 weeks after starting pembrolizumab. These receptors were collected from an adult with mismatch repair-deficient cancer. Both conserved end residues are part of each CDR3. Each record gives: V gene, D gene, clone size, J gene, CDR3 DNA, CDR3 protein. A D gene is named only where the DNA matches it firmly. Size tells how often a clone was seen (once, few, many) or the class of an expanded clone, and some rows leave it out.

V gene: TRBV2
D gene: TRBD2
clone size: -
J gene: TRBJ2-1
CDR3 DNA: TGTGCCAGCAGTGAATCTAGCGGGTTGAGCTCCTACAATGAGCAGTTCTTC
CDR3 protein: CASSESSGLSSYNEQFF

V gene: TRBV14
D gene: -
clone size: -
J gene: TRBJ1-1
CDR3 DNA: TGTGCCAGCAGCCAGGGTGTGGGGTACACTGAAGCTTTCTTT
CDR3 protein: CASSQGVGYTEAFF

V gene: TRBV11-2
D gene: TRBD1
clone size: -
J gene: TRBJ1-5
CDR3 DNA: TGTGCCAGCAGCTTAGGGACAGGTTATAGCAATCAGCCCCAGCATTTT
CDR3 protein: CASSLGTGYSNQPQHF

V gene: TRBV5-5
D gene: TRBD2
clone size: -
J gene: TRBJ2-7
CDR3 DNA: TGTGCCAGCAGCTTTGGAGGACTAGCGGGAAGATCGTCCTACGAGCAGTACTTC
CDR3 protein: CASSFGGLAGRSSYEQYF

V gene: TRBV21-1
D gene: -
clone size: -
J gene: TRBJ2-5
CDR3 DNA: TGTGCCAGCAGCTCCCACCATGGGCTACTAGTCCCTAGAGGTCTACAAGAGACCCAGTACTTC
CDR3 protein: CASSSHHGLLVPRGLQETQYF

V gene: TRBV11-3
D gene: -
clone size: once
J gene: TRBJ2-7
CDR3 DNA: TGTGCCAGCAGCCCCCCCCGTTGGGAACCATACGAGCAGTACTTC
CDR3 protein: CASSPPRWEPYEQYF

V gene: TRBV5-4
D gene: -
clone size: once
J gene: TRBJ2-7
CDR3 DNA: TGTGCCAGCAGCGGGGGGCGGGCTAGCTCCTACGAGCAGTACTTC
CDR3 protein: CASSGGRASSYEQYF

V gene: TRBV15
D gene: -
clone size: -
J gene: TRBJ2-7
CDR3 DNA: TGTGCCACCAGCAGAGATCGGCCAAACGAGCAGTACTTC
CDR3 protein: CATSRDRPNEQYF

V gene: TRBV5-1
D gene: TRBD2
clone size: -
J gene: TRBJ2-1
CDR3 DNA: TGCGCCAGCAGCTTGACAGCGGGAGGTTTTGAGCAGTTCTTC
CDR3 protein: CASSLTAGGFEQFF

V gene: TRBV7-9
D gene: -
clone size: -
J gene: TRBJ2-2
CDR3 DNA: TGTGCCAGCAGCTCGGGCCTAAACTTTCATGGCACCGGGGAGCTGTTTTTT
CDR3 protein: CASSSGLNFHGTGELFF

V gene: TRBV7-3
D gene: TRBD1
clone size: once
J gene: TRBJ1-1
CDR3 DNA: TGTGCCAGCAGTCGGGGACAGTACACTGAAGCTTTCTTT
CDR3 protein: CASSRGQYTEAFF

V gene: TRBV7-2
D gene: -
clone size: -
J gene: TRBJ2-7
CDR3 DNA: TGTGCCAGCAGCTTAGAGGAGAGACCCTACGAGCAGTACTTC
CDR3 protein: CASSLEERPYEQYF

V gene: TRBV10-1
D gene: -
clone size: -
J gene: TRBJ2-1
CDR3 DNA: TGCGCCAGCAGTGAGTCCCCCAGCAATGAGCAGTTCTTC
CDR3 protein: CASSESPSNEQFF

V gene: TRBV5-1
D gene: -
clone size: -
J gene: TRBJ2-1
CDR3 DNA: TGCGCCAGCAGCTTGGCCCCTATGGGAGAAGGGGTTGGTGAGCAGTTCTTC
CDR3 protein: CASSLAPMGEGVGEQFF

V gene: TRBV5-4
D gene: TRBD1
clone size: once
J gene: TRBJ2-5
CDR3 DNA: TGTGCCAGCAGCTTGGGACAGGGCCGGGAGACCCAGTACTTC
CDR3 protein: CASSLGQGRETQYF

V gene: TRBV11-1
D gene: TRBD2
clone size: -
J gene: TRBJ2-5
CDR3 DNA: TGTGCCAGCAGCAAGGGACTAGCGGGAGGAAGGGATTCGAGGACCCAGTACTTC
CDR3 protein: CASSKGLAGGRDSRTQYF

V gene: TRBV11-3
D gene: -
clone size: -
J gene: TRBJ2-5
CDR3 DNA: TGTGCCAGCAGCTTAGCTAGGGGGGGTAAGACCCAGTACTTC
CDR3 protein: CASSLARGGKTQYF

V gene: TRBV6-6
D gene: TRBD1
clone size: -
J gene: TRBJ2-2
CDR3 DNA: TGTGCCAGCAGTTATGACAACAGGGGCCCCACCGGGGAGCTGTTTTTT
CDR3 protein: CASSYDNRGPTGELFF

V gene: TRBV7-8
D gene: TRBD1
clone size: -
J gene: TRBJ2-7
CDR3 DNA: TGTGCCAGCAGCTTACCGGGACAGGGACGCGAGCAGTACTTC
CDR3 protein: CASSLPGQGREQYF

V gene: TRBV5-6
D gene: -
clone size: -
J gene: TRBJ1-2
CDR3 DNA: TGTGCCAGCAGCTTGCAGGACATTCGGGGCTACACCTTC
CDR3 protein: CASSLQDIRGYTF

V gene: TRBV5-6
D gene: -
clone size: -
J gene: TRBJ2-1
CDR3 DNA: TGTGCCAGCAGCGGGATAGGATCAACCTACAATGAGCAGTTCTTC
CDR3 protein: CASSGIGSTYNEQFF

V gene: TRBV28
D gene: TRBD2
clone size: -
J gene: TRBJ2-3
CDR3 DNA: TGTGCCAGCAGCAAATGGTTGGCGGGAGAACCCACAGATACGCAGTATTTT
CDR3 protein: CASSKWLAGEPTDTQYF

V gene: TRBV15
D gene: -
clone size: -
J gene: TRBJ2-2
CDR3 DNA: TGTGCCACCAGCAGAGTTGGGCTCTCCTCCACCGGGGAGCTGTTTTTT
CDR3 protein: CATSRVGLSSTGELFF

V gene: TRBV11-3
D gene: -
clone size: -
J gene: TRBJ2-1
CDR3 DNA: TGTGCCAGCAGCTTAATAGACCCCAGGGTCGCCTACAATGAGCAGTTCTTC
CDR3 protein: CASSLIDPRVAYNEQFF

V gene: TRBV9
D gene: TRBD1
clone size: -
J gene: TRBJ2-7
CDR3 DNA: TGTGCCAGCAGCGTGGGGACAGGCGACTGGGAGCAGTACTTC
CDR3 protein: CASSVGTGDWEQYF

V gene: TRBV2
D gene: TRBD2
clone size: -
J gene: TRBJ2-1
CDR3 DNA: TGTGCCAGCACCCGACTAGCGGGACGTAACAATGAGCAGTTCTTC
CDR3 protein: CASTRLAGRNNEQFF

V gene: TRBV7-6
D gene: TRBD1
clone size: -
J gene: TRBJ2-7
CDR3 DNA: TGTGCCAGCAGCTTAAGAGGGGGCCTAAACGAGCAGTACTTC
CDR3 protein: CASSLRGGLNEQYF

V gene: TRBV5-1
D gene: TRBD1
clone size: once
J gene: TRBJ1-3
CDR3 DNA: TGCGCCAGCAGACTTACAGGGGGCTTCTCTGGAAACACCATATATTTT
CDR3 protein: CASRLTGGFSGNTIYF

V gene: TRBV7-2
D gene: TRBD2
clone size: -
J gene: TRBJ2-7
CDR3 DNA: TGTGCCAGCAGGCAACTAGCGGGAACCCACTACGAGCAGTACTTC
CDR3 protein: CASRQLAGTHYEQYF

V gene: TRBV11-2
D gene: TRBD2
clone size: -
J gene: TRBJ2-3
CDR3 DNA: TGTGCCAGCAGCCTCTGGACTAGCGGGAGCCGGCATACGCAGTATTTT
CDR3 protein: CASSLWTSGSRHTQYF

V gene: TRBV10-3
D gene: -
clone size: once
J gene: TRBJ2-1
CDR3 DNA: TGTGCCATCAGTGACATTTCCGGCAATGAGCAGTTCTTC
CDR3 protein: CAISDISGNEQFF

V gene: TRBV6-5
D gene: TRBD1
clone size: -
J gene: TRBJ2-7
CDR3 DNA: TGTGCCAGCAGTTACATCGCAGGGGGCGCCTACGAGCAGTACTTC
CDR3 protein: CASSYIAGGAYEQYF

V gene: TRBV4-3
D gene: TRBD1
clone size: -
J gene: TRBJ1-1
CDR3 DNA: TGCGCCAGCAGCCAAGTTTTGGACAGGCCGAACACTGAAGCTTTCTTT
CDR3 protein: CASSQVLDRPNTEAFF

V gene: TRBV6-6
D gene: -
clone size: once
J gene: TRBJ2-7
CDR3 DNA: TGTGCCAGCAGCCCGAGGGGGGAGCAGTACTTC
CDR3 protein: CASSPRGEQYF

V gene: TRBV28
D gene: -
clone size: -
J gene: TRBJ2-7
CDR3 DNA: TGTGCCAGCAGCCGGCCCCGGGGGCTAAACGAGCAGTACTTC
CDR3 protein: CASSRPRGLNEQYF

V gene: TRBV11-3
D gene: -
clone size: few
J gene: TRBJ1-2
CDR3 DNA: TGTGCCAGCAGCTCCGAGAACTATGGCTACACCTTC
CDR3 protein: CASSSENYGYTF

V gene: TRBV5-4
D gene: -
clone size: -
J gene: TRBJ1-1
CDR3 DNA: TGTGCCAGCAGCCAAGTCTCGGGCACTGAAGCTTTCTTT
CDR3 protein: CASSQVSGTEAFF

V gene: TRBV9
D gene: -
clone size: -
J gene: TRBJ2-2
CDR3 DNA: TGTGCCAGCAGCGTACCAGACACCGGGGAGCTGTTTTTT
CDR3 protein: CASSVPDTGELFF

V gene: TRBV4-1
D gene: -
clone size: -
J gene: TRBJ2-5
CDR3 DNA: TGCGCCAGCAGTAGAGAGAAGACCCAGTACTTC
CDR3 protein: CASSREKTQYF

V gene: TRBV29-1
D gene: -
clone size: few
J gene: TRBJ2-5
CDR3 DNA: TGCAGCGTTGCGACTAGCCAAGAGACCCAGTACTTC
CDR3 protein: CSVATSQETQYF

V gene: TRBV27
D gene: -
clone size: -
J gene: TRBJ2-7
CDR3 DNA: TGTGCCAGCAGTTTATTACCCAACCGCCCCGAGCAGTACTTC
CDR3 protein: CASSLLPNRPEQYF

V gene: TRBV7-9
D gene: -
clone size: -
J gene: TRBJ1-2
CDR3 DNA: TGTGCCAGCAGCTTAGGGGTAGGGGCCTATGGCTACACCTTC
CDR3 protein: CASSLGVGAYGYTF

V gene: TRBV13
D gene: TRBD2
clone size: -
J gene: TRBJ2-3
CDR3 DNA: TGTGCCAGCAGCTCCGCCGCGGGGGGACTACGCACAGATACGCAGTATTTT
CDR3 protein: CASSSAAGGLRTDTQYF